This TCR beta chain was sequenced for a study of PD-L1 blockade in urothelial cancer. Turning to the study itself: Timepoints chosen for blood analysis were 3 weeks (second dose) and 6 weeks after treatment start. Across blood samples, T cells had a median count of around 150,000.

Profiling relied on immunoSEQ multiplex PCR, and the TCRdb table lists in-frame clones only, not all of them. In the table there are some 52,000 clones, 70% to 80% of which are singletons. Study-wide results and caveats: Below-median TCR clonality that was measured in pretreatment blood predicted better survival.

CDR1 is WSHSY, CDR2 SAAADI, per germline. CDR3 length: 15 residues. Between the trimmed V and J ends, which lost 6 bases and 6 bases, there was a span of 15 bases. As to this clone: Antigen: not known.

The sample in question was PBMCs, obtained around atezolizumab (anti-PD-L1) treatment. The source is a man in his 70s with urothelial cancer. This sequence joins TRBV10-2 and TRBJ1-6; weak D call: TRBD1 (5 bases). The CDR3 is CASRDTTGVNSPLHF. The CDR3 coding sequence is TGCGCCAGCAGGGACACGACGGGGGTTAATTCACCCCTCCACTTT.